A single sample is the source of the 10 T cell receptor beta chains below, sequenced in a study of cytomegalovirus exposure and HLA in healthy donors. The PCR was carried out with 60 Vbeta primers and 13 Jbeta primers. The repertoire was sequenced with immunoSEQ multiplex PCR; TCRdb's copy has only in-frame clones and lacks some. The repertoire holds roughly 130,000 clones, with 70% to 85% as singletons. Input material: PBMCs. These TCRs come from a man aged 35-49 years in good health and CMV-seronegative.

This clone appeared a few times. The chain is built from TRBV14 and TRBJ2-2; TRBD2 matches at 9 bases. With V trimmed by 3 bases and J by 4 bases, 6 bases remained unmatched. CDR3 length: 16 residues. Germline V gene lookup returns CDR1 SGHDN and CDR2 FVKESK. The CDR3 bases are TGTGCCAGCAGCCAGGCGACTAGCGGACTCACCGGGGAGCTGTTTTTT. As protein: CASSQATSGLTGELFF.

Comments on this clone: The limits of the CDR3 on the DNA are not certain, so only TCRdb's listed CDR3 is given. This chain links TRBV7-2 with TRBJ2-1; the table assigns TRBD2, which was not confirmed against the DNA. The CDR3 contains 19 residues when both ends are counted. Looked up from germline, CDR1 is SGHTA and CDR2 is FQGNSA. The CDR3 reads CASSLVEGLWERGDNEQFF.

The rearrangement uses TRBV30 and TRBJ1-3; 12 nucleotides align to TRBD1. Germline V CDR1 and CDR2: GTSNPN, SVGIG (reference sequence). The CDR3 consists of 16 residues. V was pared by 2 bases and J by 7 bases, with 9 bases of the junction left unmatched. The CDR3 loop reads CAWSTGTGGSKNTIYF. The DNA of the CDR3 is TGTGCCTGGAGTACCGGGACAGGGGGCTCTAAGAACACCATATATTTT.

The genes are TRBV28 and TRBJ1-2; TRBD1 matches at 9 bases. V dropped 2 bases and J dropped 0; count of bases not matched to a gene: 7. Germline V lookup: CDR1 MDHEN, CDR2 SYDVKM. The CDR3 consists of 17 residues. CDR3 in amino acids: CASSLGLGTGPNYGYTF. CDR3 DNA: TGTGCCAGCAGTTTAGGGCTCGGGACAGGGCCTAACTATGGCTACACCTTC.

V is TRBV6-5 and J is TRBJ2-1, with 7 bases that match TRBD2. Germline V gene data show CDR1 as MNHEY and CDR2 as SVGAGI. The CDR3 is made up of 16 amino acids. The junction had 12 bases not matched to a gene; V was cut back by 4 bases and J by 6 bases. The DNA for the CDR3 is TGTGCCAGCAGTTGGGCTCTCGCGGGAGAAGGCAATGAGCAGTTCTTC. It yields the protein CASSWALAGEGNEQFF.

The V call is TRBV21-1, the J call TRBJ2-3; the table's D call, TRBD2, was not checked against the DNA. TRBV21-1 has pseudogene status. The length of the CDR3 is 18 residues. CDR3 amino acids: CASSKGGRGGPSTDTQYF. The CDR3 DNA follows: TGTGCCAGCAGCAAAGGGGGGCGGGGGGGCCCTAGCACAGATACGCAGTATTTT.

The rearrangement links TRBV19 to TRBJ1-4; D unclear. Germline V gives CDR1 LNHDA, CDR2 SQIVND (reference sequence). Trimming left V 7 bases short and J 8 bases short, with 20 bases between. This CDR3 region has 15 residues. The CDR3 DNA reads TGTGCCAGTACCCCCGCCGGCGGTAACTGGGAAAAACTGTTTTTT. Amino acids: CASTPAGGNWEKLFF.

J is TRBJ1-6 and V is TRBV30; 9 bases are a match to TRBD1. Germline V gene data show CDR1 as GTSNPN and CDR2 as SVGIG (reference sequence). V lost 3 bases to trimming and J lost 7 bases; unmatched junction nucleotides: 7. The length of the CDR3 is 15 residues. In DNA form, the CDR3 reads TGTGCCTGGAGACGGGACAGGGAGGTAAATTCACCCCTCCACTTT. This gives the protein CAWRRDREVNSPLHF.

This clone came up a few times. The rearrangement joins TRBV28 to TRBJ2-5; D is uncertain. CDR3 size: 13 residues. The V gene's germline CDR1 is MDHEN and CDR2 SYDVKM. Trimming removed 5 bases from V and 5 bases from J, with 12 bases in between. The CDR3: CASSAHMRETQYF. CDR3 coding DNA: TGTGCCAGCAGTGCGCATATGCGGGAGACCCAGTACTTC.

The CDR3 region is CASSLVTGVIEQYF. The CDR3, as DNA: TGTGCCAGCAGTTTAGTGACAGGGGTTATCGAGCAGTACTTC. The chain is built from TRBV28 and TRBJ2-7; TRBD1 matches at 8 bases. This CDR3 has 14 amino acids. The V and J ends lost 2 bases and 6 bases, in that order; junction bases with no gene match: 6. CDR1 and CDR2 from the germline V gene are MDHEN and SYDVKM.